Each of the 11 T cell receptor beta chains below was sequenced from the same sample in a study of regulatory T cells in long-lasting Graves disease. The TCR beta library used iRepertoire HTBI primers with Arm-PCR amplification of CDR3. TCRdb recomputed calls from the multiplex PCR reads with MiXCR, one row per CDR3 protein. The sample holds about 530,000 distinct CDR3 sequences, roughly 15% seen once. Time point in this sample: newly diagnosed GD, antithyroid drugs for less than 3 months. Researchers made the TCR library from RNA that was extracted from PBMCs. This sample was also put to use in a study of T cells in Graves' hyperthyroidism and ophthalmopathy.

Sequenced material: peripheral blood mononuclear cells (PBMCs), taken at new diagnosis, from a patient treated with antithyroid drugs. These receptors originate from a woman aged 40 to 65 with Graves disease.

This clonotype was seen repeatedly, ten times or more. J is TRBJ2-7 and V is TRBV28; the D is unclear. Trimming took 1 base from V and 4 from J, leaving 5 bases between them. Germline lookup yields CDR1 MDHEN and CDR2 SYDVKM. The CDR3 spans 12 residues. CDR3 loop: CASSLSTYEQYF. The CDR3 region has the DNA TGTGCCAGCAGTTTATCGACTTACGAGCAGTACTTC.

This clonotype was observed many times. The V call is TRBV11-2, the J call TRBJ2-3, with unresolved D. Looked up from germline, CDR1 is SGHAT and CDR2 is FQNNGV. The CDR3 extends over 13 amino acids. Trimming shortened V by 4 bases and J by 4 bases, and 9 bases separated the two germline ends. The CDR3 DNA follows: TGTGCCAGCAGCTCACAAGGACCAGATACGCAGTATTTT. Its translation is CASSSQGPDTQYF. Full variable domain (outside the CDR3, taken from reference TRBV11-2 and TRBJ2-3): EAGVAQSPRYKIIEKRQSVAFWCNPISGHATLYWYQQILGQGPKLLIQFQNNGVVDDSQLPKDRFSAERLKGVDSTLKIQPAKLEDSAVYLCASSSQGPDTQYFGPGTRLTVL.

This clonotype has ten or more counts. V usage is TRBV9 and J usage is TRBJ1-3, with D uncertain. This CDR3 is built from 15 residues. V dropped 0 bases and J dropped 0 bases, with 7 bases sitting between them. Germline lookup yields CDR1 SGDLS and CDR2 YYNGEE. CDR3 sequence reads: CASSVEAASGNTIYF. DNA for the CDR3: TGTGCCAGCAGCGTAGAAGCAGCCTCTGGAAACACCATATATTTT.

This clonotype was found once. The CDR3 spells CASSRRGGLTDTQYF. CDR3 in DNA: TGTGCCAGCAGCCGCCGGGGGGGTCTCACAGATACGCAGTATTTT. The chain uses TRBV3-1 and TRBJ2-3; TRBD2 agrees at 8 bases. This CDR3 spans 15 amino acids. The germline V gene has CDR1 LGHDT and CDR2 YNNKEL (reference sequence). With V trimmed by 4 bases and J by 2 bases, 5 bases remained unmatched.

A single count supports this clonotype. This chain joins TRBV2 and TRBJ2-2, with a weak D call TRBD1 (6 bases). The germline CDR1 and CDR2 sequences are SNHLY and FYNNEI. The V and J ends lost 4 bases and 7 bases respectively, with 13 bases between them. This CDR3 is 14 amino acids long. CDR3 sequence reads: CASSGQGTFGELFF. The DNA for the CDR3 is TGTGCCAGCAGTGGTCAGGGGACGTTCGGGGAGCTGTTTTTT.

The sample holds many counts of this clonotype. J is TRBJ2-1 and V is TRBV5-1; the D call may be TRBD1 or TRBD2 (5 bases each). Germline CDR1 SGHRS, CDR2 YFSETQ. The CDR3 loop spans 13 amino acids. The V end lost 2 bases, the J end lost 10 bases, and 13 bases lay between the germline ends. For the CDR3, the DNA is TGCGCCAGCAGCTTTCAGGGACGAGAAGAGCAGTTCTTC. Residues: CASSFQGREEQFF.

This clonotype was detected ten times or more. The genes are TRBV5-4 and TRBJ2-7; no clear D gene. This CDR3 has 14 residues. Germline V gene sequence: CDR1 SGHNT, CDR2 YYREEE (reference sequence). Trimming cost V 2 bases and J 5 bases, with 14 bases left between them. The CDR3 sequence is CASSLIEVGNEQYF. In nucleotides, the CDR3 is TGTGCCAGCAGCTTAATCGAGGTAGGGAACGAGCAGTACTTC.

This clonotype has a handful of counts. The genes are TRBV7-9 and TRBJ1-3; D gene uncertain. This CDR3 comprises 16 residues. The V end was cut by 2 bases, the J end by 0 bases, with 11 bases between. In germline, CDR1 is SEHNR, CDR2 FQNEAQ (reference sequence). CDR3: CASSLNPPSSGNTIYF. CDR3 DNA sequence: TGTGCCAGCAGCTTAAATCCCCCGAGCTCTGGAAACACCATATATTTT.

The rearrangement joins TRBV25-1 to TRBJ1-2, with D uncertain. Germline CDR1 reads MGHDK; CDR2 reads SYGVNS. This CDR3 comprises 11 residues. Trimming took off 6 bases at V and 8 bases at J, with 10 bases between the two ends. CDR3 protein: CASRDAGGYTF. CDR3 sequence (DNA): TGTGCCAGCAGGGATGCTGGAGGCTACACCTTC.

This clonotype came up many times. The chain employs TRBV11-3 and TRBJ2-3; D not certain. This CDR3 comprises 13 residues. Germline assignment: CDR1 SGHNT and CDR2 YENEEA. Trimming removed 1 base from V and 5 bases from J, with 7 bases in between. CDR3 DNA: TGTGCCAGCAGCTTAGTAGAGAAAGATACGCAGTATTTT. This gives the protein CASSLVEKDTQYF.

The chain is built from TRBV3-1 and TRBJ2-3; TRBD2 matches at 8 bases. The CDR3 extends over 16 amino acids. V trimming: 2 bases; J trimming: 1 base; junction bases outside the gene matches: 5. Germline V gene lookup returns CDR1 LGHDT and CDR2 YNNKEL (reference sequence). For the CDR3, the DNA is TGTGCCAGCAGCCAACTACCCGGGGGGGGCACAGATACGCAGTATTTT. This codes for CASSQLPGGGTDTQYF.